The 7 T cell receptor beta chains reported below all come from one sample, sequenced in a study of blood T cell repertoires in COVID-19. Assay: immunoSEQ multiplex PCR; the TCRdb copy retains only in-frame clones and omits some. This repertoire shows 180,000 or so clones, roughly 79% found once; its top ten account for approximately 11%. Material for sequencing was peripheral blood. All receptors come from a woman in her 40s with COVID-19, enrolled during active disease.

The genes are TRBV19 and TRBJ1-5, with TRBD1 as a possible D gene (5 bases). Germline assignment: CDR1 LNHDA and CDR2 SQIVND (reference sequence). Trimming took 3 bases from V and 3 from J, leaving 15 bases between them. The CDR3 is 16 residues long. The DNA of the CDR3 is TGTGCCAGTAGTATTTCCCAGGGTGTTACCAATCAGCCCCAGCATTTT. This codes for CASSISQGVTNQPQHF.

The CDR3 region is CASSTRNQPQHF. CDR3 bases: TGTGCCAGTAGCACGAGAAATCAGCCCCAGCATTTT. The J gene is TRBJ1-5, the V gene TRBV19, with D unresolved. Germline loops: CDR1 LNHDA, CDR2 SQIVND (reference sequence). The CDR3 is 12 residues long. Trimming removed 6 bases from V and 4 bases from J, with 7 bases in between.

The chain employs TRBV5-6 and TRBJ2-2, with 9 bases fitting TRBD1. CDR1 is SGHDT, CDR2 YYEEEE, per germline. The CDR3 runs 16 residues. V shed 4 bases, J shed 0 bases, and the junction held 4 bases outside the gene matches. In DNA, the CDR3 is TGTGCCAGCAGCAGGGGGACAGGGACGAACACCGGGGAGCTGTTTTTT. Protein: CASSRGTGTNTGELFF.

The chain combines TRBV19 with TRBJ1-2, with 8 bases fitting TRBD1. CDR3 length: 12 residues. Germline lookup yields CDR1 LNHDA and CDR2 SQIVND (reference sequence). The V and J ends lost 6 bases and 6 bases, in that order; junction bases with no gene match: 3. The CDR3 nucleotides read TGTGCCAGTAGCCAGGGGGCCCATGGCTACACCTTC. It specifies CASSQGAHGYTF.

The chain employs TRBV28 and TRBJ1-2; D gene uncertain. Germline V gene lookup returns CDR1 MDHEN and CDR2 SYDVKM. This CDR3 spans 14 amino acids. With 6 bases removed from V and 0 bases from J, the gap between germline ends came to 11 bases. In nucleotides, the CDR3 is TGTGCCAGCAGCCTGAGGGCAGCTAACTATGGCTACACCTTC. Residues: CASSLRAANYGYTF.

This clone is a singleton in its sample. V usage is TRBV1 and J usage is TRBJ2-1; TRBD2, the table's D call, lacks a check against the DNA. TRBV1 is an annotated pseudogene. CDR3 length: 16 amino acids. CDR3: CTSSLRTSGLYNEQFF. CDR3 nucleotides: TGCACCAGCAGCCTCCGGACTAGCGGCCTCTACAATGAGCAGTTCTTC.

V and J are TRBV6-5 and TRBJ2-3; a possible D gene is TRBD1 (5 bases). V was shortened by 6 bases and J by 2 bases, with 9 bases between the two germline ends. The CDR3 runs 13 residues. Germline lookup yields CDR1 MNHEY and CDR2 SVGAGI. The CDR3 coding sequence is TGTGCCAGCAGCAGGGCGCACACAGATACGCAGTATTTT. This translates into CASSRAHTDTQYF.